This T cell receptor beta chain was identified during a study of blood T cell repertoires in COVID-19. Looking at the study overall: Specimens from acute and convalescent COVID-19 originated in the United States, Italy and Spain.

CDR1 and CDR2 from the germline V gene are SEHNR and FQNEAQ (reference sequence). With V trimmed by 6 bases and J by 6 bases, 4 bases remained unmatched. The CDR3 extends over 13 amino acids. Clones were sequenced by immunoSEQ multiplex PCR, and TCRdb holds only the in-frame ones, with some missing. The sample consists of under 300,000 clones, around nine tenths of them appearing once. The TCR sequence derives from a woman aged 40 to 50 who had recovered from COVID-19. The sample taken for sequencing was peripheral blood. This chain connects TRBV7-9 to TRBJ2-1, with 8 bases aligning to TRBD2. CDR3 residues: CASRGSGANEQFF. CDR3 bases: TGTGCCAGCAGGGGTAGCGGGGCCAATGAGCAGTTCTTC.